The source of this TCR beta chain is a study of cytomegalovirus exposure and HLA in healthy donors. Across the study: Across almost 400 genotyped donors, around 80% landed in the Caucasian-associated ancestry cluster.

The CDR3 contains 16 residues. CDR1 and CDR2 from the germline V gene are SEHNR and FQNEAQ (reference sequence). Trimming at V came to 10 bases and at J to 7 bases, leaving 10 bases not matched to a gene. As to this clone: Its antigen is as yet unknown.

Primers: 60 Vbeta forward and 13 Jbeta reverse. The table came from immunoSEQ multiplex PCR; TCRdb's copy has only in-frame clones and leaves some out. In the table there are about 180,000 clones, around 80% of which are singletons. Study conclusions and caveats: Reportedly, fewer N-insertions than the roughly 690-donor mean appeared in an Asian-associated ancestry cluster in a later analysis. A few chains tied to CMV proved CMV antigen-specific in vitro. Earlier analysis yielded a pattern in which most TCR beta V segments were productive about 87% or about 30% of the time.

The chain uses TRBV7-9 and TRBJ2-2; TRBD2 matches 15 bases. The TCR was taken from a woman aged 30 to 39 in good health and CMV-seropositive. The sample comprised PBMCs. CDR3 sequence (DNA): TGTGCCATCGGACTAGCGGGGGGGCTTCTTCACGGGGAGCTGTTTTTT. This gives the protein CAIGLAGGLLHGELFF.